This TCR beta chain was identified in a study of a mutant IDH1 vaccine in newly diagnosed glioma. Study-wide background: Following radiotherapy alone, or alongside temozolomide cycles, vaccination was started after an interval of 4-6 weeks. Radiotherapy, temozolomide, or both had been given previously, and both were given to most.

The table came from immunoSEQ multiplex PCR; TCRdb's copy has only in-frame clones and leaves some out. The table shows approximately 70,000 clones, with nearly 85% occurring only once. Concerning this clone: Its specificity is not known.

Sample time point: week 23, last vaccination. Alongside topical imiquimod, each dose of vaccine comprised 300 ug of mutant IDH1 20-mer peptide. The germline V gene encodes CDR1 SGHRS and CDR2 YFSETQ. V lost 0 bases, J lost 5 bases, and 11 bases lay in between. CDR3 length equals 14 residues. The chain links TRBV5-1 to TRBJ1-1, with D unresolved. The sample consisted of PBMCs, taken from a glioma patient whose treatment included an IDH1 peptide vaccine. The clonotype comes from a man in his late teens or twenties with glioma. CDR3 sequence: CASSLVSPATEAFF. Here the CDR3 DNA reads TGCGCCAGCAGCTTGGTATCCCCAGCGACTGAAGCTTTCTTT.